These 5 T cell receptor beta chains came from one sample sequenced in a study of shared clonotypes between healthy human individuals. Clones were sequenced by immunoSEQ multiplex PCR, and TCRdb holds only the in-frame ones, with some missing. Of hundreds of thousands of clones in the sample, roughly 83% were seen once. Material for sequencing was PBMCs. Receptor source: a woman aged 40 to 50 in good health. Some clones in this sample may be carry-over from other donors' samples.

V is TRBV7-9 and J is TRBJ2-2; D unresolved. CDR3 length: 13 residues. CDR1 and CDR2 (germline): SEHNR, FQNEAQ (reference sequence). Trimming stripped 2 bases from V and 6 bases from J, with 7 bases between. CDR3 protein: CASSLPGPGELFF. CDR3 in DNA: TGTGCCAGCAGCTTACCAGGCCCCGGGGAGCTGTTTTTT.

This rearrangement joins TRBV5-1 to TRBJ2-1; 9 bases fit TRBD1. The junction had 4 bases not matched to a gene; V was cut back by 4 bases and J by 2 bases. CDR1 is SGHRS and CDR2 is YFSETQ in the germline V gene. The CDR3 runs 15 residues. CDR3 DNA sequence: TGCGCCAGCAGCATAGGACAGGGGCCCTACAATGAGCAGTTCTTC. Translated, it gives CASSIGQGPYNEQFF.

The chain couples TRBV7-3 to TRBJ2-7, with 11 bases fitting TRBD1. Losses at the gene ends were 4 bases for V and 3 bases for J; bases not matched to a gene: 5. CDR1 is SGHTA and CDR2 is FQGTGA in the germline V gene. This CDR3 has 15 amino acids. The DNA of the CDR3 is TGTGCCAGCAGCTCCTTGGACAGGGGGCTCTACGAGCAGTACTTC. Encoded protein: CASSSLDRGLYEQYF.

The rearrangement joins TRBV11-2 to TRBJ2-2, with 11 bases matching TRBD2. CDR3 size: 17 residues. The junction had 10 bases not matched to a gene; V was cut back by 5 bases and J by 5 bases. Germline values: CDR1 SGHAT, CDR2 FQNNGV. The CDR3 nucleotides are TGTGCCAGCAGCCACGAACAACTAGCGGGAGATACCGGGGAGCTGTTTTTT. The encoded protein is CASSHEQLAGDTGELFF.

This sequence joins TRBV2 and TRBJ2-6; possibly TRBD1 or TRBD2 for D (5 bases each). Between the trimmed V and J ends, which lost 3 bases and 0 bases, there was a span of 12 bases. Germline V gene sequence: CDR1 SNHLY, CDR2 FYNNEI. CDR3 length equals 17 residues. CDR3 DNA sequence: TGTGCCAGCAGTGAGCCCTCCGGGACCTCTGGGGCCAACGTCCTGACTTTC. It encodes CASSEPSGTSGANVLTF.